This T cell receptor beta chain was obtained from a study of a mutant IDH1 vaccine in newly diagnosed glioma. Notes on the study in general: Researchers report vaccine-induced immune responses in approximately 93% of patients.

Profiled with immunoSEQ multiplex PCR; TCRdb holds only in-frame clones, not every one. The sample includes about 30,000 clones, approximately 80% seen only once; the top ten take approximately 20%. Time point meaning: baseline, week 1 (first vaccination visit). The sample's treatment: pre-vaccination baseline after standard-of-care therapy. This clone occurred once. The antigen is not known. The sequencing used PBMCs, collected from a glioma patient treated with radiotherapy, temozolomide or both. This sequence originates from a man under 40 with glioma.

This CDR3 is CAISESTVGLSNQPQHF. CDR3 DNA sequence: TGTGCCATCAGTGAGTCGACAGTGGGCCTTAGCAATCAGCCCCAGCATTTT. The rearrangement joins TRBV10-3 to TRBJ1-5, with D maybe TRBD1 (5 bases). The V gene's germline CDR1 is ENHRY and CDR2 SYGVKD. There are 17 residues in the CDR3. V was clipped by 0 bases and J by 0 bases, with 12 bases between them.